The sequence of this TCR beta chain was determined in a study of metastatic and nonmetastatic thyroid tumors. Until they underwent thyroid surgery, no patient had received any treatment. Comment on this clone: Compared with germline, one end of the junction differs, possibly owing to a read error.

The germline V gene has CDR1 SGHAT and CDR2 FQDESV (reference sequence). This CDR3 has 16 amino acids. TCRdb re-called the PCR reads with MiXCR. The sample has 20,000 to 30,000 clones, about 24% seen once. Sequenced input: tumor tissue. This chain uses TRBV11-1 with TRBJ2-2, with D maybe TRBD2 (6 bases). The receptor was isolated from a male donor with papillary thyroid cancer or a benign thyroid nodule (not recorded which). Some clones in this sample may be carry-over from other donors' samples. The CDR3 loop reads CASILADGRGTGELFF. As DNA, the CDR3 is TGTGCCAGCATCTTAGCGGACGGGCGGGGCACCGGGGAGCTGTTTTTT. Supplemented by reference TRBV11-1 and TRBJ2-2, the full variable domain reads EAEVAQSPRYKITEKSQAVAFWCDPISGHATLYWYRQILGQGPELLVQFQDESVVDDSQLPKDRFSAERLKGVDSTLKIQPAELGDSAMYLCASILADGRGTGELFFGEGSRLTVL.